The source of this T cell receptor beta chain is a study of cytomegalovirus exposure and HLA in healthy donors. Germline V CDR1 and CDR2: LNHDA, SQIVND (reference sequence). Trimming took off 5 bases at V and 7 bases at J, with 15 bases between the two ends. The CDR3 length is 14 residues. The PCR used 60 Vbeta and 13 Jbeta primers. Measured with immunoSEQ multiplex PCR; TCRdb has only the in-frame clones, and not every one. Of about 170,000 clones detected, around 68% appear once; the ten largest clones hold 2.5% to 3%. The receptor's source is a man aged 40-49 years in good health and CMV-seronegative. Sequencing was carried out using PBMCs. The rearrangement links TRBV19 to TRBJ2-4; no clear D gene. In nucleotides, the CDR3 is TGTGCCAGTAGTCCTGGGTTATTCGGGAACATTCAGTACTTC. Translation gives CASSPGLFGNIQYF.